The 20 T cell receptor beta chains below come from one sample, sequenced in a study of blood T cell repertoires in COVID-19. TCRdb's copy holds only in-frame clones and misses some; the assay was immunoSEQ multiplex PCR. In the table there are about 370,000 clones, roughly 90% of which are singletons. The material sequenced was peripheral blood. Source of these receptors: a young man with active or convalescent COVID-19.

This chain uses TRBV25-1 with TRBJ2-1, with D perhaps TRBD2 (5 bases). V was pared by 6 bases and J by 1 base, with 10 bases between. The CDR3 is 14 residues long. CDR1 is MGHDK, CDR2 SYGVNS, per germline. CDR3 DNA: TGTGCCAGCAGGTCTAGCCGATCCTACAATGAGCAGTTCTTC. Amino acids: CASRSSRSYNEQFF.

The rearrangement links TRBV28 to TRBJ2-7, with 8 bases fitting TRBD1. Germline lookup yields CDR1 MDHEN and CDR2 SYDVKM. J lost 3 bases, V lost 3 bases, and 4 bases had no gene match. CDR3 size: 14 residues. The CDR3 DNA follows: TGTGCCAGCAGTTTCACAGGGGGTGTCTACGAGCAGTACTTC. It encodes CASSFTGGVYEQYF.

The genes are TRBV18 and TRBJ2-1; TRBD2 aligns across 7 bases. CDR1 and CDR2 from the germline V gene are KGHSH and LQKENI. Trimming removed 2 bases from V and 9 bases from J; junction bases left unmatched: 10. This CDR3 is built from 15 residues. CDR3 residues: CASSPLAGEGLEQFF. The CDR3 nucleotides read TGTGCCAGCTCACCATTAGCTGGGGAGGGCCTTGAGCAGTTCTTC.

This chain joins TRBV4-3 and TRBJ2-7; D uncertain. Germline V gene sequence: CDR1 LGHNA, CDR2 YSLEER. The CDR3 extends over 14 amino acids. Between the trimmed V and J ends, which lost 4 bases and 0 bases, there was a span of 10 bases. The CDR3 region is CASSLLGSSYEQYF. DNA for the CDR3: TGCGCCAGCAGCCTCCTCGGTTCCTCCTACGAGCAGTACTTC.

The gene calls are TRBV18 and TRBJ1-1; 8 nucleotides line up with TRBD1. Trimming removed 6 bases from V and 6 bases from J; junction bases left unmatched: 12. Germline V CDR1 and CDR2: KGHSH, LQKENI. The CDR3 extends over 15 amino acids. The CDR3 region is CASSPGQAVSAEAFF. The CDR3 nucleotides read TGTGCCAGCTCCCCGGGACAGGCTGTGAGCGCTGAAGCTTTCTTT.

The rearrangement links TRBV15 to TRBJ1-6; the match to TRBD1 covers 8 bases. V dropped 3 bases and J dropped 9; count of bases not matched to a gene: 7. Germline V gene data show CDR1 as LNHNV and CDR2 as YYDKDF (reference sequence). The CDR3 covers 15 residues. The CDR3 sequence is CATSRRGTGGSPLHF. The CDR3 nucleotides are TGTGCCACCAGCAGGAGGGGGACAGGAGGTTCACCCCTCCACTTT.

The rearrangement links TRBV28 to TRBJ1-4, with a possible D match to TRBD1 (5 bases). From germline, CDR1 is MDHEN and CDR2 SYDVKM. The CDR3 is 16 amino acids. The V end lost 2 bases, the J end lost 6 bases, and 16 bases lay between the germline ends. As DNA, the CDR3 is TGTGCCAGCAGTTTAACCCCCGGGGGTGTGGATGAAAAACTGTTTTTT. Translated, it gives CASSLTPGGVDEKLFF.

The genes are TRBV25-1 and TRBJ2-7; TRBD1 matches 9 bases. Germline-derived CDR1 and CDR2 are MGHDK and SYGVNS. The CDR3 contains 15 residues. The ends lost 3 bases at V and 5 bases at J; junction bases unmatched: 8. CDR3 amino acids: CASSEDRGIFNEQYF. CDR3 coding DNA: TGTGCCAGCAGTGAGGACAGGGGAATTTTCAACGAGCAGTACTTC.

The rearrangement links TRBV27 to TRBJ1-1; no definite D call. CDR1 and CDR2 from the germline V gene are MNHEY and SMNVEV (reference sequence). V was shortened by 6 bases and J by 4 bases, with 27 bases between the two germline ends. The CDR3 is 18 amino acids. The CDR3 region has the DNA TGTGCCAGCAGAAGGATTAGAGGTTATATACCCGAGGGCACTGAAGCTTTCTTT. Protein: CASRRIRGYIPEGTEAFF.

The chain joins TRBV6-5 to TRBJ2-5, with 8 bases matching TRBD1. The V gene's germline CDR1 is MNHEY and CDR2 SVGAGI. Trimming took 4 bases from V and 4 from J; bases not matched to a gene: 5. The CDR3 spans 14 residues. The CDR3 sequence is CASSSPGGRETQYF. CDR3 DNA: TGTGCCAGCAGTTCGCCAGGGGGCCGAGAGACCCAGTACTTC.

This clone was observed a single time. The chain joins TRBV4-1 to TRBJ1-1; no reliable D call. Per the germline V gene, CDR1 is MGHRA and CDR2 is YSYEKL. V lost 1 base and J lost 1, with 7 bases in between. The CDR3 totals 14 residues. CDR3 nucleotide sequence: TGCGCCAGCAGCCAAGTTTTGGCGAACACTGAAGCTTTCTTT. It encodes CASSQVLANTEAFF.

J is TRBJ2-1 and V is TRBV19, with 13 bases identical to TRBD2. In germline, CDR1 is LNHDA, CDR2 SQIVND (reference sequence). The V and J ends lost 5 bases and 9 bases, in that order; junction bases with no gene match: 7. There are 15 residues in the CDR3. In DNA form, the CDR3 reads TGTGCCAGTAGTGCTCAACTAGCGGGAGGGTCTGAGCAGTTCTTC. Protein: CASSAQLAGGSEQFF.

The chain recombines TRBV11-3 with TRBJ1-5; D ambiguous. V lost 6 bases, J lost 1 base, and 13 bases lay in between. The CDR3 consists of 15 residues. Germline assignment: CDR1 SGHNT and CDR2 YENEEA. DNA for the CDR3: TGTGCCAGCAGGTGTGGGTTGAGGAGCAATCAGCCCCAGCATTTT. Encoded protein: CASRCGLRSNQPQHF.

This sequence joins TRBV28 and TRBJ1-5; D is perhaps TRBD1 (5 bases). Trimming pared 7 bases from V and 2 bases from J, leaving 9 bases between. Germline V CDR1 and CDR2: MDHEN, SYDVKM. This CDR3 is built from 13 residues. This CDR3 is CASKAGGNQPQHF. DNA for the CDR3: TGTGCCAGCAAAGCGGGGGGCAATCAGCCCCAGCATTTT.

CDR3: CASSLEDRGDTEAFF. The CDR3 DNA is TGTGCCAGCAGCTTAGAAGACAGGGGTGACACTGAAGCTTTCTTT. V is TRBV7-9 and J is TRBJ1-1; 8 nucleotides align to TRBD1. CDR3 length equals 15 residues. Trimming removed 1 base from V and 3 bases from J; junction bases left unmatched: 4. Germline V lookup: CDR1 SEHNR, CDR2 FQNEAQ (reference sequence).

The chain is built from TRBV19 and TRBJ2-7; 9 nucleotides match TRBD1. This CDR3 region has 14 residues. V trimming: 8 bases; J trimming: 1 base; junction bases outside the gene matches: 6. Per germline, CDR1 LNHDA and CDR2 SQIVND (reference sequence). In DNA form, the CDR3 reads TGTGCCAGTGCCCCCGGGACAGGGTCCTACGAGCAGTACTTC. Translating it yields CASAPGTGSYEQYF.

The chain combines TRBV18 with TRBJ2-7, with 9 bases aligning to TRBD1. Germline V gene data show CDR1 as KGHSH and CDR2 as LQKENI. CDR3 length: 13 residues. The V segment lost 7 bases and the J segment 6 bases; nucleotides outside the gene matches: 7. For the CDR3, the DNA is TGTGCCAGCTTTACCGGGACAGGGCTCGAGCAGTACTTC. Protein sequence: CASFTGTGLEQYF.

The gene calls are TRBV28 and TRBJ1-4; possibly TRBD1 for D (6 bases). Trimming took off 5 bases at V and 4 bases at J, with 14 bases between the two ends. This CDR3 has 15 amino acids. The V gene's germline CDR1 is MDHEN and CDR2 SYDVKM. The CDR3 DNA follows: TGTGCCAGCAGTCCCGGGGGGGCGGGTAATGAAAAACTGTTTTTT. Protein sequence: CASSPGGAGNEKLFF.

This clone was detected once. The chain joins TRBV29-1 to TRBJ1-1, with 8 nucleotides matching TRBD1. The CDR3 runs to 12 residues. From germline, CDR1 is SQVTM and CDR2 ANQGSEA. Trimming cost V 4 bases and J 4 bases; bases outside gene matches: 2. CDR3 in amino acids: CSVGTGRTEAFF. CDR3 nucleotide sequence: TGCAGCGTTGGGACAGGGCGCACTGAAGCTTTCTTT. Together with reference TRBV29-1 and TRBJ1-1, the CDR3 gives the full variable domain: SAVISQKPSRDICQRGTSLTIQCQVDSQVTMMFWYRQQPGQSLTLIATANQGSEATYESGFVIDKFPISRPNLTFSTLTVSNMSPEDSSIYLCSVGTGRTEAFFGQGTRLTVV.

The chain employs TRBV6-5 and TRBJ2-3; D is possibly TRBD1 (6 bases). Germline V gene lookup returns CDR1 MNHEY and CDR2 SVGAGI. The CDR3 has 16 amino acids. The germline V and J ends were trimmed by 0 bases and 0 bases, with 10 bases remaining between them. This CDR3 is CASSYSRTVSTDTQYF. The CDR3 nucleotides are TGTGCCAGCAGTTACTCCAGGACAGTTAGCACAGATACGCAGTATTTT.